A selection of T cell receptor beta chains follows, all from one sample in a study of T cells in Graves' hyperthyroidism and ophthalmopathy. TCRdb reprocessed the multiplex PCR reads with MiXCR, giving one entry per CDR3 protein. The sample holds about 250,000 distinct CDR3 sequences, approximately 16% seen once. The sequenced sample was blood. These receptors originate from a woman between 45 and 65 years old with Graves' hyperthyroidism that later progressed to Graves' ophthalmopathy. Both conserved end residues are part of each CDR3. D genes are given only for firm matches. Not all rows give a size; the values are once, few, many and, for expanded clones, a class.

clone size	D gene	J gene	V gene	CDR3 protein	CDR3 DNA
-	TRBD2	TRBJ2-4	TRBV3-1	CASSQPHASGKNIQYF	TGTGCCAGCAGCCAACCCCATGCTAGCGGAAAAAACATTCAGTACTTC
many	TRBD2	TRBJ2-5	TRBV6-1	CASSDGGGFWAQYF	TGTGCCAGCAGTGACGGGGGGGGGTTTTGGGCCCAGTACTTC
many	TRBD1	TRBJ2-7	TRBV20-1	CSARGQTGLYEQYF	TGCAGTGCTAGAGGACAGACAGGGCTGTACGAGCAGTACTTC
-	TRBD2	TRBJ2-1	TRBV5-1	CASSFFAGTSIYNEQFF	TGCGCCAGCAGTTTCTTTGCCGGGACTAGCATCTACAATGAGCAGTTCTTC
many	-	TRBJ1-2	TRBV28	CASTERMDLNGYTF	TGTGCCAGCACCGAAAGGATGGACCTTAATGGCTACACCTTC
few	-	TRBJ1-3	TRBV5-1	CASSLIVRPNGSGNTIYF	TGCGCCAGCAGCTTGATAGTACGTCCAAATGGCTCTGGAAACACCATATATTTT
many	-	TRBJ2-5	TRBV2	CASSPGQFLTQYF	TGTGCCAGCAGCCCCGGACAGTTCCTGACCCAGTACTTC
few	-	TRBJ1-1	TRBV28	CASRWRLDGTEAFF	TGTGCCAGCAGGTGGAGACTCGACGGTACTGAAGCTTTCTTT
many	TRBD2	TRBJ2-3	TRBV5-1	CASSLGTGTSLADTQYF	TGCGCCAGCAGCTTGGGCACCGGGACTAGCTTGGCAGATACGCAGTATTTT
many	-	TRBJ2-3	TRBV18	CASSPSPGNTDTQYF	TGTGCCAGCTCACCCTCCCCTGGGAACACAGATACGCAGTATTTT
many	TRBD2	TRBJ2-1	TRBV18	CASSPPGLGPHSYNEQFF	TGTGCCAGCTCACCACCGGGACTAGGACCTCACTCCTACAATGAGCAGTTCTTC